A selection of T cell receptor beta chains follows, all from one sample in a study of molecular identifiers for immune sequencing clone quantification. One entry per CDR3 protein, called by TCRdb with MiXCR from the PCR reads. The table shows around 470,000 distinct CDR3 sequences, with over 20% occurring only once. The sequencing sample was made of naive CD8+ T cells from blood, with Jurkat cell RNA spiked in. These TCRs come from a human donor in good health. Some libraries in this study had Jurkat cell RNA spiked in. Each CDR3 is given without its conserved first and last residue.

j_call v_call cdr3_aa
TRBJ1-6 TRBV27 ASSLSSHPNSPLH
TRBJ1-1 TRBV9 ASSVAAGMNTEAF
TRBJ2-2 TRBV6-6 ASSYSASGNTGELF
TRBJ2-7 TRBV4-1 ASSHTTPAGGYSYEQY
TRBJ2-4 TRBV20-1 SAWENNKNIQY
TRBJ1-1 TRBV27 ASSISTYTEAF
TRBJ2-3 TRBV4-3 ASTQLAGALSTQY
TRBJ2-7 TRBV2 ASSEGPGQPYEQY
TRBJ1-3 TRBV6-5 ASSYSDGQVRGNTIY
TRBJ1-2 TRBV6-1 ASSEARVIEDNYGYT
TRBJ2-1 TRBV7-7 ASSFDLRNEQF
TRBJ2-5 TRBV7-6 ASSSWGRGETQY
TRBJ2-7 TRBV2 ASTNPETPSSYEQY
TRBJ1-5 TRBV6-2/TRBV6-3 ASSPWDLNQPQH
TRBJ2-4 TRBV3-1 ASSQVYGDIQY
TRBJ2-5 TRBV2 GSRVGPRQETQY
TRBJ1-5 TRBV6-1 ASSEGGWTGGNQPQH
TRBJ2-2 TRBV3-1 ASSVGQGVSRRELF
TRBJ1-4 TRBV20-1 SARDPDSNEKLF
TRBJ2-7 TRBV29-1 SVVRTGTFTYEQY
TRBJ1-2 TRBV29-1 SGEDRAYGYT
TRBJ2-3 TRBV9 ASSLTHRETGDTQY
TRBJ2-6 TRBV4-1 ASSGRATEILSGANVLT
TRBJ2-3 TRBV5-1 ASSPGRVSTDTQY
TRBJ2-1 TRBV4-3 ASSQDRTTVYNEQF
TRBJ2-7 TRBV6-5 ASSPTLHEQY
TRBJ2-2 TRBV21-1 ASSKERDRGTGELF
TRBJ2-1 TRBV4-1 ASSLSGAPNEQF
TRBJ2-7 TRBV5-1 ASSLVRGSSYEQY
TRBJ2-7 TRBV6-1 ASSEGTGANYEQY
TRBJ2-2 TRBV7-6 ASSYDRDRGGTRELF
TRBJ1-1 TRBV18 ASSSIGGRGAEAF
TRBJ2-3 TRBV7-9 ASSPRDSRTDTQY
TRBJ1-6 TRBV10-2 ASSEGWRSPLH
TRBJ2-7 TRBV6-5 ASSPGQGFSEQY
TRBJ2-3 TRBV20-1 SARPGQESTDTQY
TRBJ2-3 TRBV10-2 ASTEAGGSTDTQY
TRBJ2-1 TRBV20-1 SARDSRAALDNEQF
TRBJ2-5 TRBV11-2 ASSYRTETQY